The next 3 T cell receptor beta chains were all read from a single sample in a study of blood T cell repertoires in COVID-19. Repertoires were generated with immunoSEQ multiplex PCR, while TCRdb's copy carries only in-frame clones and drops some. Of about 200,000 clones listed, roughly nine tenths are singletons. Sequencing was done on a sample of peripheral blood. These receptors originate from a woman between 70 and 85 years old with acute or convalescent COVID-19.

The gene calls are TRBV29-1 and TRBJ2-1, with D uncertain. Germline CDR1 reads SQVTM; CDR2 reads ANQGSEA. The CDR3 has 14 amino acids. Between the trimmed V and J ends, which lost 4 bases and 5 bases, there was a span of 15 bases. The CDR3 DNA follows: TGCAGCGTTGGCCCCGCCGTAGCCCACAATGAGCAGTTCTTC. Its translation: CSVGPAVAHNEQFF.

V is TRBV7-9 and J is TRBJ1-1; 9 bases match TRBD1. Germline CDR1 reads SEHNR; CDR2 reads FQNEAQ (reference sequence). The CDR3 totals 15 residues. V trimming: 4 bases; J trimming: 1 base; junction bases outside the gene matches: 4. The CDR3 nucleotides are TGTGCCAGCAGCTACCCGGACAGGGGGAACACTGAAGCTTTCTTT. Its translation: CASSYPDRGNTEAFF.

The chain combines TRBV27 with TRBJ1-5; D might be TRBD1 (5 bases). In germline, CDR1 is MNHEY, CDR2 SMNVEV (reference sequence). CDR3 length: 15 amino acids. V was cut by 2 bases and J by 0 bases, with 8 bases left in between. This CDR3 is CASSLRTHSNQPQHF. Here the CDR3 DNA reads TGTGCCAGCAGTTTACGGACACATAGCAATCAGCCCCAGCATTTT.